This T cell receptor beta chain stems from a study of vaccination and CD4 T cells after COVID-19. Study-wide background: Post-vaccine sampling followed dose two by a median approximately 70 days (range 14 to 241).

On this clonotype itself: The target antigen is unknown.

The Oncomine TCR Beta short-read assay was applied to DNA of cultured CD4+ T cells. TCRdb ran MiXCR on the PCR reads and lists one entry per CDR3 protein. The sample lists several thousand distinct CDR3 sequences, 35% to 45% occurring once. V was cut by 6 bases and J by 0 bases, with 14 bases left in between. The CDR3 is 15 amino acids. Germline assignment: CDR1 SNHLY and CDR2 FYNNEI. As to treatment: approximately 9-day PBMC culture with coronavirus spike peptide pools or control peptides (ViraFEST assay). Ahead of the COVID-19 pandemic (2011-2018), the CD4+ T cells of the unexposed donor were collected. Around 2 million PBMCs per well were cultured with about 10 IU/ml IL-2 and approximately 10 ug/ml peptide pools.

The clonotype originates from a human donor in good health. V gene TRBV2 combines with J gene TRBJ1-1; no clear D. The sample was CD4+ T cells from blood, cultured in vitro. The CDR3 nucleotides are TGTGCCAGCAGAAATCGCCCGGTAGTGAACACTGAAGCTTTCTTT. Its protein is CASRNRPVVNTEAFF.